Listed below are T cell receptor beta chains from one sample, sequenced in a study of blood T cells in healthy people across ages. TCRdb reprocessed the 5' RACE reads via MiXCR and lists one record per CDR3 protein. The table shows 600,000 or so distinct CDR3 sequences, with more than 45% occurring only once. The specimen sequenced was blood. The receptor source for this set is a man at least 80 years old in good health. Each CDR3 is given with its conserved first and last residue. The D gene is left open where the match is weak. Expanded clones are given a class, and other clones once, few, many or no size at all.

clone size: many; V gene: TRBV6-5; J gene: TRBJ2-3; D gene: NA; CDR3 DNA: TGTGCCAGCAGTGACCGAGATACGCAGTATTTT; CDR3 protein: CASSDRDTQYF
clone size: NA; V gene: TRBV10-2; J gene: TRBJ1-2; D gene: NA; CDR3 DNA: TGCGCCAGCAGCCGGGACGGGCCCCTCTATGGCTACACCTTC; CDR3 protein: CASSRDGPLYGYTF
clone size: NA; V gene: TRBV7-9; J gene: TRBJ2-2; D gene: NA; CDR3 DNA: TGTGCCAGCAGCCCCCGGGGCGGGGAATACACCGGGGAGCTGTTTTTT; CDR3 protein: CASSPRGGEYTGELFF
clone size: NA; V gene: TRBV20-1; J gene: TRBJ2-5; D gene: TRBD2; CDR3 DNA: TGCAGTGCTGGTCTAGCGGGAGGGAGTCGGGAGACCCAGTACTTC; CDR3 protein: CSAGLAGGSRETQYF
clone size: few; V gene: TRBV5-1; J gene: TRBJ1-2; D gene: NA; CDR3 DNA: TGCGCCAGCAGCAATAGCCAGAGGGGCGGCTATGGCTACACCTTC; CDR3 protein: CASSNSQRGGYGYTF
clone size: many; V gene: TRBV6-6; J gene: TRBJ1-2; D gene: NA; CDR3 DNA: TGTGCCAGCAGTTATTCGGAAGGGAGAAACTATGGCTACACCTTC; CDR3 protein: CASSYSEGRNYGYTF
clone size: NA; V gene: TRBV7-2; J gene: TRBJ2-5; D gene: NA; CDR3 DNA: TGTGCCAGCAGCCCCCGGTGGGGGGGGCTCTCAGAGACCCAGTACTTC; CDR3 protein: CASSPRWGGLSETQYF
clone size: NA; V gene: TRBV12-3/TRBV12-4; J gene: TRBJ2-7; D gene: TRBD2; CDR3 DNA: TGTGCCAGCAGTAGGACTAGCGGGTGGGGGGAAGGCTCCTACGAGCAGTACTTC; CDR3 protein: CASSRTSGWGEGSYEQYF
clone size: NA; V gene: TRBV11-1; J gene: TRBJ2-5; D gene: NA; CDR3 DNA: TGTGCCAACAGCTGGAAGGGGGGGGCCCAGTACTTC; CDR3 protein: CANSWKGGAQYF
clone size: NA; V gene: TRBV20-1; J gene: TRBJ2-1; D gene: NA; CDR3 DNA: TGCAGTGCTAGAGATGGCCGGGGGCCCGCCAATGAGCAGTTCTTC; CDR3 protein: CSARDGRGPANEQFF
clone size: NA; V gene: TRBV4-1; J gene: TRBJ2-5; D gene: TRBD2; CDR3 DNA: TGCGCCAGCAGCCAAGTCCAGCGGGGGGAGACCCAGTACTTC; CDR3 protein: CASSQVQRGETQYF
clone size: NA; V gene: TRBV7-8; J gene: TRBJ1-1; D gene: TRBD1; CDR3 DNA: TGTGCCAGCAGCCTGGACAGGCCTAGACCTGAAGCTTTCTTT; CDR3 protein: CASSLDRPRPEAFF
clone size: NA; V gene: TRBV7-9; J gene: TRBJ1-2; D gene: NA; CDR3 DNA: TGTGCCAGCAGCATCGGGACCTCGGGAGGCTACACCTTC; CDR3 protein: CASSIGTSGGYTF